The 21 T cell receptor beta chains in this list originate from one sample, sequenced in a study of PD-1 blockade in mismatch repair-deficient tumors. Generated by immunoSEQ multiplex PCR, the TCRdb table keeps only in-frame clones and is missing some. This sample has more than 30,000 clones, with about 88% found just once. Sample: peripheral blood, taken 76 weeks after starting pembrolizumab. All receptors derive from an adult with mismatch repair-deficient cancer.

The genes are TRBV7-2 and TRBJ1-2; D gene ambiguous. V was trimmed by 5 bases and J by 4 bases, leaving 14 bases between them. This CDR3 is built from 14 residues. Germline-derived CDR1 and CDR2 are SGHTA and FQGNSA. The DNA of the CDR3 is TGTGCCAGCAGCCGCGACACACAATTCTATGGCTACACCTTC. Encoded protein: CASSRDTQFYGYTF.

This clone is labeled as medium-sized. CDR3 nucleotides: TGTGCCAGCAGCTCAAACCCGAACACCGGGGAGCTGTTTTTT. Encoded protein: CASSSNPNTGELFF. The chain recombines TRBV7-9 with TRBJ2-2; no firm D call. V was shortened by 4 bases and J by 0 bases, with 6 bases between the two germline ends. Germline CDR1 is SEHNR and CDR2 is FQNEAQ (reference sequence). The CDR3 length is 14 residues.

This clone has a single count. The gene calls are TRBV7-8 and TRBJ2-7; 12 bases line up with TRBD1. The CDR3 is 15 residues long. The germline V gene has CDR1 SGHVS and CDR2 FQNEAQ. V was clipped by 5 bases and J by 6 bases; unmatched bases: 8. CDR3 DNA sequence: TGTGCCAGCAGCGCAGGGACAGGGGGCTGGGGCGAGCAGTACTTC. It yields the protein CASSAGTGGWGEQYF.

The rearrangement uses TRBV10-1 and TRBJ2-7; 7 nucleotides align to TRBD2. The germline CDR1 and CDR2 sequences are WNHNN and SYGVQD (reference sequence). CDR3 size: 13 residues. V lost 3 bases and J lost 5; bases outside the gene matches: 4. Here the CDR3 reads CASSEGLDDEQYF. CDR3 sequence (DNA): TGCGCCAGCAGTGAAGGACTAGACGACGAGCAGTACTTC.

V is TRBV7-8 and J is TRBJ2-7; D not certain. This CDR3 has 14 residues. CDR1 SGHVS and CDR2 FQNEAQ come from the germline V gene. The germline V and J ends were trimmed by 4 bases and 5 bases, with 15 bases remaining between them. The DNA for the CDR3 is TGTGCCAGCAGCTCCCGGGCTCTAGGGCACGAGCAGTACTTC. The encoded protein is CASSSRALGHEQYF.

This sequence joins TRBV2 and TRBJ1-1, with 8 nucleotides matching TRBD1. V trimming: 5 bases; J trimming: 4 bases; junction bases outside the gene matches: 9. Germline loops: CDR1 SNHLY, CDR2 FYNNEI. This CDR3 comprises 15 residues. The DNA for the CDR3 is TGTGCCAGCAGTTCAGGGGGCGCGAGGGCCACTGAAGCTTTCTTT. It encodes CASSSGGARATEAFF.

The chain uses TRBV19 and TRBJ2-7, with D possibly matching TRBD2 (6 bases). Germline V gene data show CDR1 as LNHDA and CDR2 as SQIVND (reference sequence). Trimming removed 5 bases at V and 0 bases at J, with 17 bases between. The CDR3 has 16 amino acids. Here the CDR3 DNA reads TGTGCCAGTAGTCCGCTGGGAGGACTGCCCTCCTACGAGCAGTACTTC. This sequence encodes CASSPLGGLPSYEQYF.

This sequence joins TRBV5-1 and TRBJ2-3; D ambiguous. CDR1 is SGHRS, CDR2 YFSETQ, per germline. V shed 0 bases and J shed 5 bases, with 7 bases lying between them. This CDR3 spans 13 amino acids. The CDR3 is CASSLDSGDTQYF. CDR3 in DNA: TGCGCCAGCAGCTTGGACTCAGGAGATACGCAGTATTTT.

The genes are TRBV11-3 and TRBJ2-7; no firm D call. The V gene's germline CDR1 is SGHNT and CDR2 YENEEA. The ends were cut back, 2 bases at V and 5 bases at J, with 7 bases in the middle. The CDR3 is 12 amino acids. The chain's CDR3 is CASSLISDEQYF. The DNA of the CDR3 is TGTGCCAGCAGCTTAATCAGCGACGAGCAGTACTTC.

The chain has TRBV6-5 and TRBJ1-4; no definite D call. CDR3 length equals 14 residues. Germline V gene lookup returns CDR1 MNHEY and CDR2 SVGAGI. Deletions cut 0 bases from V and 8 bases from J, with 10 bases between. The CDR3 reads CASSYSPDEEKLFF. CDR3 sequence (DNA): TGTGCCAGCAGTTACTCCCCGGACGAGGAAAAACTGTTTTTT.

This sequence joins TRBV7-6 and TRBJ2-1; 9 nucleotides agree with TRBD2. V gave up 0 bases and J gave up 6 bases; unmatched junction bases: 3. Germline CDR1 and CDR2: SGHVS and FNYEAQ. The CDR3 is 15 residues long. The CDR3 DNA sequence: TGTGCCAGCAGCTTAGCTAGCGGGAGCCCCAATGAGCAGTTCTTC. Residues: CASSLASGSPNEQFF.

V gene TRBV7-9 combines with J gene TRBJ1-2; 11 nucleotides agree with TRBD1. With 5 bases clipped from V and 5 bases from J, the junction kept 4 bases outside the gene matches. The germline V gene has CDR1 SEHNR and CDR2 FQNEAQ (reference sequence). The CDR3 is made up of 14 amino acids. In DNA form, the CDR3 reads TGTGCCAGCAGCCAGGACAGGGGGCGTTATGGCTACACCTTC. Translating it yields CASSQDRGRYGYTF.

There are a few counts of this clone. The J gene is TRBJ2-7, the V gene TRBV6-1; D unclear. The CDR3 extends over 16 amino acids. Between the trimmed V and J ends, which lost 3 bases and 6 bases, there was a span of 21 bases. CDR1 and CDR2 from the germline V gene are MNHNS and SASEGT. The CDR3 is CASSETEALAFREQYF. The DNA for the CDR3 is TGTGCCAGCAGTGAGACCGAAGCTTTAGCTTTCCGCGAGCAGTACTTC.

The chain carries TRBV9 and TRBJ2-1; D is uncertain. CDR3 length: 15 residues. Trimming took 0 bases from V and 0 from J, leaving 7 bases between them. The germline gives CDR1 SGDLS, CDR2 YYNGEE. CDR3 nucleotides: TGTGCCAGCAGCGTAGCACGGAGCTCCTACAATGAGCAGTTCTTC. This gives the protein CASSVARSSYNEQFF.

V is TRBV18 and J is TRBJ2-7, with 7 bases aligning to TRBD1. The CDR3 covers 16 residues. After removal of 0 bases from V and 0 bases from J, the junction contained 5 bases not matched to a gene. From germline, CDR1 is KGHSH and CDR2 LQKENI. CDR3 sequence (DNA): TGTGCCAGCTCACCACCCGGGACAGAGAGCTCCTACGAGCAGTACTTC. Residues: CASSPPGTESSYEQYF.

V gene TRBV29-1 combines with J gene TRBJ2-1; possible D gene TRBD2, 7 bases. This CDR3 contains 13 residues. Germline CDR1 reads SQVTM; CDR2 reads ANQGSEA. With 6 bases removed from V and 8 bases from J, the gap between germline ends came to 17 bases. For the CDR3, the DNA is TGCAGCGTGAATAAGGGGGGGGTCGATGAGCAGTTCTTC. It is translated as CSVNKGGVDEQFF.

Here the CDR3 DNA reads TGTGCCAGCAGCTCAAACCGGGACTGGTACAATGAGCAGTTCTTC. This translates into CASSSNRDWYNEQFF. The J gene is TRBJ2-1, the V gene TRBV13, with a weak D call TRBD2 (6 bases). Germline V CDR1 and CDR2: PRHDT, FYEKMQ (reference sequence). CDR3 size: 15 residues. V was trimmed by 4 bases and J by 4 bases, leaving 14 bases between them.

The chain has TRBV30 and TRBJ2-1; no clear D. The CDR3 contains 14 residues. V gave up 2 bases and J gave up 4 bases, with 12 bases separating them. CDR1 is GTSNPN, CDR2 SVGIG, per germline (reference sequence). For the CDR3, the DNA is TGTGCCTGGAGTCCACCAACCAAATACAATGAGCAGTTCTTC. Encoded protein: CAWSPPTKYNEQFF.

The chain has TRBV6-5 and TRBJ2-5; TRBD2 agrees at 10 bases. Germline CDR1 is MNHEY and CDR2 is SVGAGI. This CDR3 has 15 amino acids. Trimming removed 5 bases from V and 6 bases from J; junction bases left unmatched: 9. CDR3 nucleotide sequence: TGTGCCAGCAGTCCTCTCGCTAGCGGGAGTAAGACCCAGTACTTC. Protein product: CASSPLASGSKTQYF.

V is TRBV5-1 and J is TRBJ2-3; 8 bases line up with TRBD2. CDR3 length: 16 amino acids. With V trimmed by 0 bases and J by 2 bases, 5 bases remained unmatched. In germline, CDR1 is SGHRS, CDR2 YFSETQ. The CDR3 sequence is CASSLALAGITDTQYF. As DNA, the CDR3 is TGCGCCAGCAGCTTGGCCCTAGCGGGTATCACAGATACGCAGTATTTT.

The J gene is TRBJ1-1, the V gene TRBV7-3; D might be TRBD1 (5 bases). The CDR3 contains 15 residues. Germline V lookup: CDR1 SGHTA, CDR2 FQGTGA. Trimming removed 2 bases from V and 1 base from J, with 11 bases in between. The CDR3 DNA is TGTGCCAGCAGCTTAGATGGGGCCTCGAACACTGAAGCTTTCTTT. Protein product: CASSLDGASNTEAFF.